Below are 3 T cell receptor beta chains sequenced from a single sample in a study of blood T cell repertoires in COVID-19. Profiling relied on immunoSEQ multiplex PCR, and the TCRdb table lists in-frame clones only, not all of them. Of over 100,000 clones detected, under 90% appear once; the ten largest clones hold about 5%. The source material was peripheral blood. Source of these receptors: a woman aged 70 to 79 with acute or convalescent COVID-19.

CDR3: CASSLDGLGRNGYTF. The CDR3 nucleotides read TGTGCCAGCAGCTTAGATGGGCTTGGGAGGAATGGCTACACCTTC. The chain recombines TRBV7-2 with TRBJ1-2; no firm D call. Germline lookup yields CDR1 SGHTA and CDR2 FQGNSA. V lost 1 base and J 6 bases, leaving 15 bases between the germline ends. This CDR3 contains 15 residues.

The chain carries TRBV10-2 and TRBJ2-7; D not certain. V was cut by 3 bases and J by 2 bases, with 11 bases left in between. This CDR3 comprises 14 residues. CDR1 and CDR2 from the germline V gene are WSHSY and SAAADI. CDR3 nucleotide sequence: TGCGCCAGCAGTGACGCCCCCCAGGCCTACGAGCAGTACGTC. It yields the protein CASSDAPQAYEQYV.

This clone was seen once. The rearrangement joins TRBV4-3 to TRBJ2-3, with no clear D. Germline assignment: CDR1 LGHNA and CDR2 YSLEER. Trimming left V 0 bases short and J 3 bases short, with 7 bases between. The CDR3 spans 14 residues. CDR3 bases: TGCGCCAGCAGCCAAGATTATTTAACAGATACGCAGTATTTT. Its translation is CASSQDYLTDTQYF.